Below, 27 T cell receptor beta chains from the same sample are listed, as sequenced in a study of molecular identifiers for immune sequencing clone quantification. From the PCR reads, TCRdb called clonotypes with MiXCR, one entry per CDR3 protein. Of a few hundred thousand distinct CDR3 sequences listed, roughly 23% are singletons. Sequencing was carried out using naive CD8+ T cells from blood, with Jurkat cell RNA spiked in. Specified subset: FACS-sorted CD8+CD4-CCR7+CD45RA+ naive T cells. Receptors were obtained from a human donor in good health. Some libraries in this study had Jurkat cell RNA spiked in.

The rearrangement links TRBV5-1 to TRBJ1-1; D is uncertain. V shed 3 bases and J shed 1 base, with 10 bases lying between them. Germline V lookup: CDR1 SGHRS, CDR2 YFSETQ. This CDR3 is 14 amino acids long. CDR3 DNA: TGCGCCAGCAGCTGGGCCGCAGGGAACACTGAAGCTTTCTTT. Translation gives CASSWAAGNTEAFF.

The chain has TRBV2 and TRBJ2-7; D is uncertain. The CDR3 spans 12 residues. Looked up from germline, CDR1 is SNHLY and CDR2 is FYNNEI. V gave up 11 bases and J gave up 3 bases, with 14 bases separating them. Here the CDR3 reads CAVLVPGYEQYF. CDR3 DNA sequence: TGTGCCGTTCTAGTACCGGGCTACGAGCAGTACTTC.

This clonotype was found many times. The DNA for the CDR3 is TGCGCCAGCAGCTTGGCCGGAGATAGCAATCAGCCCCAGCATTTT. As protein: CASSLAGDSNQPQHF. The chain couples TRBV5-1 to TRBJ1-5; D not certain. Per the germline V gene, CDR1 is SGHRS and CDR2 is YFSETQ. The CDR3 has 15 residues. V lost 0 bases and J 0 bases, leaving 7 bases between the germline ends.

This clonotype has only a few counts. CDR3 loop: CASSQEGGRTPGETQYF. The CDR3 DNA reads as TGCGCCAGCAGCCAAGAAGGAGGACGGACCCCGGGGGAGACCCAGTACTTC. J is TRBJ2-5 and V is TRBV4-1; perhaps TRBD2 as D (5 bases). CDR3 length: 17 residues. CDR1 and CDR2 from the germline V gene are MGHRA and YSYEKL. The ends were cut back, 0 bases at V and 5 bases at J, with 19 bases in the middle.

This clonotype was seen only a few times. The gene calls are TRBV12-3 or TRBV12-4 and TRBJ2-2; TRBD2 aligns across 7 bases. V lost 5 bases and J lost 3; bases outside the gene matches: 6. The CDR3 totals 15 residues. CDR3 DNA sequence: TGTGCCAGCAGTCAACTAGCGATCGACACCGGGGAGCTGTTTTTT. Amino acid sequence: CASSQLAIDTGELFF.

This clonotype was counted ten times or more. V gene TRBV14 combines with J gene TRBJ2-6, with a possible D match to TRBD2 (5 bases). The ends were cut back, 3 bases at V and 0 bases at J, with 12 bases in the middle. In germline, CDR1 is SGHDN, CDR2 FVKESK. The CDR3 spans 17 residues. In nucleotides, the CDR3 is TGTGCCAGCAGCCATTGGACTGTAGACTCTGGGGCCAACGTCCTGACTTTC. It codes for CASSHWTVDSGANVLTF. The full variable domain, with the rest looked up from reference TRBV14 and TRBJ2-6, is EAGVTQFPSHSVIEKGQTVTLRCDPISGHDNLYWYRRVMGKEIKFLLHFVKESKQDESGMPNNRFLAERTGGTYSTLKVQPAELEDSGVYFCASSHWTVDSGANVLTFGAGSRLTVL.

The chain uses TRBV4-3 and TRBJ1-3; D unresolved. CDR1 is LGHNA and CDR2 is YSLEER in the germline V gene. This CDR3 contains 17 residues. Trimming took 0 bases from V and 2 from J, leaving 14 bases between them. This chain's CDR3 is CASSQDGGPVPGNTIYF. The DNA of the CDR3 is TGCGCCAGCAGCCAAGATGGAGGCCCGGTCCCTGGAAACACCATATATTTT.

This clonotype was recorded many times. The chain uses TRBV6-1 and TRBJ2-7; no clear D gene. This CDR3 has 14 amino acids. CDR1 is MNHNS, CDR2 SASEGT, per germline. V was clipped by 3 bases and J by 4 bases, with 13 bases between them. DNA for the CDR3: TGTGCCAGCAGTGACGGATGGGGAAGTTACGAGCAGTACTTC. This translates into CASSDGWGSYEQYF.

This clonotype has just a few counts. This rearrangement joins TRBV19 to TRBJ1-4; D gene ambiguous. The germline gives CDR1 LNHDA, CDR2 SQIVND (reference sequence). The length of the CDR3 is 14 residues. V gave up 8 bases and J gave up 7 bases, with 17 bases separating them. DNA for the CDR3: TGTGCCAGTGGTCTTTGGGGTAATGGTGAAAAACTGTTTTTT. This encodes CASGLWGNGEKLFF.

This clonotype has only a few counts. The chain joins TRBV19 to TRBJ2-3; 7 bases line up with TRBD1. The CDR3 length is 17 residues. From germline, CDR1 is LNHDA and CDR2 SQIVND (reference sequence). V shed 0 bases, J shed 2 bases, and the junction held 8 bases outside the gene matches. CDR3 protein: CASSIDLGTDDTDTQYF. CDR3 sequence (DNA): TGTGCCAGTAGTATAGATTTGGGGACAGATGACACAGATACGCAGTATTTT. Filled out from reference TRBV19 and TRBJ2-3, the complete variable domain reads DGGITQSPKYLFRKEGQNVTLSCEQNLNHDAMYWYRQDPGQGLRLIYYSQIVNDFQKGDIAEGYSVSREKKESFPLTVTSAQKNPTAFYLCASSIDLGTDDTDTQYFGPGTRLTVL.

This clonotype has ten or more counts. This chain connects TRBV13 to TRBJ2-7; TRBD1 matches 9 bases. The CDR3 runs to 15 residues. Germline V gene lookup returns CDR1 PRHDT and CDR2 FYEKMQ (reference sequence). V lost 5 bases, J lost 3 bases, and 8 bases stayed unmatched. The CDR3 bases are TGTGCCAGCAGCCAAACAGGGGGCGCCCACTACGAGCAGTACTTC. It specifies CASSQTGGAHYEQYF. The variable domain in full, with the rest retrieved from reference TRBV13 and TRBJ2-7, is AAGVIQSPRHLIKEKRETATLKCYPIPRHDTVYWYQQGPGQDPQFLISFYEKMQSDKGSIPDRFSAQQFSDYHSELNMSSLELGDSALYFCASSQTGGAHYEQYFGPGTRLTVT.

The sample holds many counts of this clonotype. This chain joins TRBV7-9 and TRBJ1-1, with TRBD1 matching over 9 bases. Losses at the gene ends were 3 bases for V and 1 base for J; bases not matched to a gene: 3. The CDR3 covers 15 residues. Germline assignment: CDR1 SEHNR and CDR2 FQNEAQ (reference sequence). CDR3 sequence: CASSFRDRENTEAFF. The CDR3 region has the DNA TGTGCCAGCAGCTTCCGGGACAGGGAGAACACTGAAGCTTTCTTT.

The chain joins TRBV2 to TRBJ2-7, with TRBD2 matching 7 bases. This CDR3 contains 15 residues. With 3 bases clipped from V and 1 base from J, the junction kept 6 bases outside the gene matches. Germline-derived CDR1 and CDR2 are SNHLY and FYNNEI. The CDR3 nucleotides are TGTGCCAGCAGTGAGGTTTGGGGGGGTTCCTACGAGCAGTACTTC. Its protein is CASSEVWGGSYEQYF.

This clonotype was detected ten times or more. CDR3 bases: TGTGCCAGCAGCCTGGGGGACATTCAGTACTTC. It codes for CASSLGDIQYF. The rearrangement links TRBV13 to TRBJ2-4; perhaps D is TRBD1 or TRBD2 (5 bases each). The CDR3 spans 11 residues. From germline, CDR1 is PRHDT and CDR2 FYEKMQ (reference sequence). Trimming stripped 5 bases from V and 8 bases from J, with 7 bases between.

On this clonotype itself: This may be a read error: a much more frequent sequence differs by one nucleotide. The CDR3 does not close with the conserved phenylalanine or tryptophan, likely indicating a read error. This chain joins TRBV30 and TRBJ2-1; D call uncertain. Germline V gene sequence: CDR1 GTSNPN, CDR2 SVGIG (reference sequence). The CDR3 is 13 amino acids. Trimming pared 0 bases from V and 7 bases from J, leaving 10 bases between. The CDR3, as DNA: TGTGCCTGGAGTGTACATATGCAGAATGAGCAGTTCCTC. Encoded protein: CAWSVHMQNEQFL.

In this sample, this clonotype turned up many times. The chain links TRBV9 to TRBJ1-1; 9 bases line up with TRBD1. V was clipped by 4 bases and J by 1 base; unmatched bases: 5. The germline V gene has CDR1 SGDLS and CDR2 YYNGEE. There are 15 residues in the CDR3. The CDR3 DNA sequence: TGTGCCAGCAGCCCCACGGGACAGGGGAACACTGAAGCTTTCTTT. This gives the protein CASSPTGQGNTEAFF. Based on the CDR3 plus reference TRBV9 and TRBJ1-1, the full variable domain is DSGVTQTPKHLITATGQRVTLRCSPRSGDLSVYWYQQSLDQGLQFLIQYYNGEERAKGNILERFSAQQFPDLHSELNLSSLELGDSALYFCASSPTGQGNTEAFFGQGTRLTVV.

This clonotype occurred many times. This chain uses TRBV30 with TRBJ2-2; D gene unclear. Germline CDR1 GTSNPN, CDR2 SVGIG (reference sequence). This CDR3 is 11 amino acids long. Trimming removed 0 bases at V and 8 bases at J, with 4 bases between. Here the CDR3 reads CAWSVIGELFF. Written as DNA, the CDR3 is TGTGCCTGGAGTGTAATAGGGGAGCTGTTTTTT.

In this sample, this clonotype turned up many times. This chain joins TRBV6-2 or TRBV6-3 and TRBJ2-5; maybe TRBD2 (6 bases). CDR3 length: 16 amino acids. V was pared by 6 bases and J by 1 base, with 18 bases between. CDR1 is MNHEY, CDR2 SVGEGT, per germline. The CDR3 protein is CASSLSAGGTQETQYF. The CDR3 nucleotides are TGTGCCAGCAGCCTAAGTGCCGGGGGAACCCAAGAGACCCAGTACTTC.

The chain recombines TRBV12-3 or TRBV12-4 with TRBJ2-1; D uncertain. V dropped 8 bases and J dropped 7 bases, with 15 bases sitting between them. The CDR3 is 13 residues long. CDR3 residues: CASLAEARNEQFF. As DNA, the CDR3 is TGTGCCAGCCTGGCAGAAGCGAGGAATGAGCAGTTCTTC.

The sample holds a few counts of this clonotype. V usage is TRBV7-9 and J usage is TRBJ1-4; possibly TRBD1 for D (6 bases). Looked up from germline, CDR1 is SEHNR and CDR2 is FQNEAQ (reference sequence). The CDR3 loop spans 15 amino acids. The V and J ends lost 3 bases and 4 bases respectively, with 12 bases between them. This CDR3 reads CASSFQTGLNEKLFF. As DNA, the CDR3 is TGTGCCAGCAGCTTCCAGACAGGCCTTAATGAAAAACTGTTTTTT.

The chain carries TRBV3-1 and TRBJ1-2, with no clear D. Germline V lookup: CDR1 LGHDT, CDR2 YNNKEL (reference sequence). CDR3 length: 16 residues. V was clipped by 4 bases and J by 0 bases, with 15 bases between them. CDR3 sequence: CASSPPRREANYGYTF. CDR3 DNA: TGTGCCAGCAGCCCTCCCAGGCGGGAGGCTAACTATGGCTACACCTTC.

A word on this clonotype: A much larger clone differs from this one at a single base, so this may be a read error. The V gene is TRBV28, the J gene TRBJ2-5; tentative D call: TRBD1 (6 bases). The ends were cut back, 3 bases at V and 2 bases at J, with 22 bases in the middle. Per the germline V gene, CDR1 is MDHEN and CDR2 is SYDVKM. The CDR3 totals 18 residues. The CDR3 spells CASSFWYIGRGPQETQYF. The CDR3 coding sequence is TGTGCCAGCAGTTTCTGGTATATTGGCAGGGGTCCTCAAGAGACCCAGTACTTC. The full variable domain, rest sourced from reference TRBV28 and TRBJ2-5, is DVKVTQSSRYLVKRTGEKVFLECVQDMDHENMFWYRQDPGLGLRLIYFSYDVKMKEKGDIPEGYSVSREKKERFSLILESASTNQTSMYLCASSFWYIGRGPQETQYFGPGTRLLVL.

V is TRBV5-6 and J is TRBJ2-7, with 10 bases identical to TRBD1. The CDR3 extends over 16 amino acids. The germline gives CDR1 SGHDT, CDR2 YYEEEE. The V segment lost 6 bases and the J segment 5 bases; nucleotides outside the gene matches: 14. The CDR3 loop is CASTRNGGTGVHEQYF. The CDR3 DNA reads as TGTGCCAGCACCCGTAATGGGGGGACAGGGGTGCACGAGCAGTACTTC.

In its sample, this clonotype was seen many times. The chain recombines TRBV30 with TRBJ2-5; tentative D call: TRBD2 (5 bases). From germline, CDR1 is GTSNPN and CDR2 SVGIG (reference sequence). Trimming stripped 2 bases from V and 9 bases from J, with 25 bases between. CDR3 length equals 16 residues. This chain's CDR3 is CAWSPFLGGLLVAQYF. The CDR3 nucleotides are TGTGCCTGGAGTCCCTTTCTAGGAGGCCTCCTTGTCGCCCAGTACTTC.

The chain employs TRBV27 and TRBJ2-2, with D unresolved. From germline, CDR1 is MNHEY and CDR2 SMNVEV (reference sequence). This CDR3 is 10 amino acids long. V was trimmed by 10 bases and J by 4 bases, leaving 4 bases between them. CDR3 nucleotide sequence: TGTGCCACCCTCACCGGGGAGCTGTTTTTT. It codes for CATLTGELFF.

Regarding this clonotype: At one boundary the junction diverges from the germline segment, which might be a read error. The CDR3 coding sequence is TGTGCCCGCAGCTTTCCGGCGGGACAGGACCAAGAGCCCCAGTACTTC. As protein: CARSFPAGQDQEPQYF. J is TRBJ2-5 and V is TRBV7-9; 8 nucleotides align to TRBD1. The CDR3 spans 16 residues. Germline CDR1 and CDR2: SEHNR and FQNEAQ (reference sequence).

Details on this clonotype: A clone one base away is much larger, so this may be a read error. The V gene is TRBV7-8, the J gene TRBJ2-3; 8 bases are shared with TRBD1. The CDR3 is 17 residues long. Germline CDR1 is SGHVS and CDR2 is FQNEAQ. The CDR3: CACSSTGQGAFTDTQYF. The CDR3 nucleotides read TGTGCCTGCAGCTCCACCGGACAGGGAGCATTCACAGATACGCAGTATTTT.